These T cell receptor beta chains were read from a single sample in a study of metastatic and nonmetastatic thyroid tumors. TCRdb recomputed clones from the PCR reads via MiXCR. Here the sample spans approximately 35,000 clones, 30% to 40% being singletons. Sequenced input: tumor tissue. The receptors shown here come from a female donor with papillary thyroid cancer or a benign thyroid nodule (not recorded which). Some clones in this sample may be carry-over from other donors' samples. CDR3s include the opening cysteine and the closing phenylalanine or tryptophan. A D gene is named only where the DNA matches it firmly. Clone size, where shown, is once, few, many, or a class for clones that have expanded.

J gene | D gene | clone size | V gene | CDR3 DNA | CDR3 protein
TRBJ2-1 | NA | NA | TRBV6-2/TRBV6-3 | TGTGCCAGCAGTACTTTTAAGGACGGTCGCTCCTACAATGAGCAGTTCTTC | CASSTFKDGRSYNEQFF
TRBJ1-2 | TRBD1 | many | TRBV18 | TGTGCCAGCTCACCGACAGGGTGGCTAGGCTACACCTTC | CASSPTGWLGYTF
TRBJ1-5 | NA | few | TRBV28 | TGTGCCAGCAGGCCGCGGGGATCGGGGAATCAGCCCCAGCATTTT | CASRPRGSGNQPQHF
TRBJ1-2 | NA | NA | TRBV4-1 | TGCGCCAGCAGCCAAGAGCCTAACTATGGCTACACCTTC | CASSQEPNYGYTF
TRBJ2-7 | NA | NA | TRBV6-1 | TGTGCCAGCAGTGATCCCGGCGGCTCCTACGAGCAGTACTTC | CASSDPGGSYEQYF
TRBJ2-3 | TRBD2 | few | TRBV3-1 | TGTGCCAGCAGCCTTAGCGGGGGTGGCACAGATACGCAGTATTTT | CASSLSGGGTDTQYF
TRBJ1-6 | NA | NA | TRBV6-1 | TGTGCCAGCAGTCCCGAGGACAGATATAATTCACCCCTCCACTTT | CASSPEDRYNSPLHF
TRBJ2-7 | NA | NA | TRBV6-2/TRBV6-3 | TGTGCCAGCGCGCGGGGCGGGGTAGGCGAGCAGTACTTC | CASARGGVGEQYF
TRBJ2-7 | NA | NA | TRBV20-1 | TGCAGTGCCCCCGGACGAGGTGTCGAGCAGTACTTC | CSAPGRGVEQYF
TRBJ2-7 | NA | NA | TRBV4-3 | TGCGCCAGCAGCCCAGCAGCAGCGGGCTCATCCGAGCAGTACTTC | CASSPAAAGSSEQYF
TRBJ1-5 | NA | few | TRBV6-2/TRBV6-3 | TGTGCCAGCAGTTCAGAGATCACCGATCAGCCCCAGCATTTT | CASSSEITDQPQHF
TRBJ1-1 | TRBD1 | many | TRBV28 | TGTGCCAGCAGTTTTGGTTCAGGGGGGAACACTGAAGCTTTCTTT | CASSFGSGGNTEAFF
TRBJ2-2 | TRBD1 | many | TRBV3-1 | TGTGCCAGCAAGGACAGGGGGACGGGGGAGCTGTTTTTT | CASKDRGTGELFF
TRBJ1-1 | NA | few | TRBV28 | TGTGCCAGCGGGATTGTCGGACAGAACGAAAACACTGAAGCTTTCTTT | CASGIVGQNENTEAFF
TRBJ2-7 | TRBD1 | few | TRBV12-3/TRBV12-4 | TGTGCCAGCAGCCCAGGGTCGAGGGGGCTGGCCGAGCAGTACTTC | CASSPGSRGLAEQYF
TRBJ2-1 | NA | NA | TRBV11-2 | TGTGCCAGCAGCCTCTCCGGAGGCGAGCAGTTCTTC | CASSLSGGEQFF
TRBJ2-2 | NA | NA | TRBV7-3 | TGTGCCAGCAGCTTAATTAGGGCCGGGGAGCTGTTTTTT | CASSLIRAGELFF
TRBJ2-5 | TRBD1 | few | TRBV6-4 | TGTGCCAACTTAGTCGGACAGGGCGGGCAAGAGACCCAGTACTTC | CANLVGQGGQETQYF
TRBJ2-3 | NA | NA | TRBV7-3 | TGTGCCAGCAGCCCCTTAGGGGGGCGCACAGATACGCAGTATTTT | CASSPLGGRTDTQYF
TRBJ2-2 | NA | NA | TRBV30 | TGTGCCTGGACAGATAGGCAGAGGTCTGGGACCGGGGAGCTGTTTTTT | CAWTDRQRSGTGELFF
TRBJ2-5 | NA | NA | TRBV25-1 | TGTGCCAGCAGTGAAGGCCTCAGCGGGACCCAGTACTTC | CASSEGLSGTQYF
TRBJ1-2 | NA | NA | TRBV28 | TGTGCCAGCAGTTTATCCCTGCTCAGGGTAGGCTATGGCTACACCTTC | CASSLSLLRVGYGYTF
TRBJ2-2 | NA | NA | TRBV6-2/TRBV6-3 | TGTGCCAGCAGTTACGCGGGTCAGAACACCGGGGAGCTGTTTTTT | CASSYAGQNTGELFF
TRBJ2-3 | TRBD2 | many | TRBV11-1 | TGTGCCAGCACCGGTATGGGGACTAGCGGGAGTTATACAGATACGCAGTATTTT | CASTGMGTSGSYTDTQYF
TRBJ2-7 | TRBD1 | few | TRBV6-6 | TGTGCCAGCAGTTACTCGATCGGGACAGGGCTGGTTCGCGAGCAGTACTTC | CASSYSIGTGLVREQYF
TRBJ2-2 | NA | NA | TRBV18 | TGTGCCAGCTCATATTCCGGGGCCCGTGAGGAGCTGTTTTTT | CASSYSGAREELFF
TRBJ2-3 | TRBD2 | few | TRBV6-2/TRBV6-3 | TGTGCCAGCACCTGGACTAGCGGGGGTGTCACAGATACGCAGTATTTT | CASTWTSGGVTDTQYF
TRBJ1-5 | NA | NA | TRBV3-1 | TGTGCCAGCAGCCAAGATGCGGCTAGCAATCAGCCCCAGCATTTT | CASSQDAASNQPQHF
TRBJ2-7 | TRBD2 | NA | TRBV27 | TGTGCCAGCAGTTTATCAATGGGGGGGTCCTACGAGCAGTACTTC | CASSLSMGGSYEQYF
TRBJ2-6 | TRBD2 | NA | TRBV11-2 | TGTGCCAGCAATAGCGTAATGGGGGGGAACTCTGGGGCCAACGTCCTGACTTTC | CASNSVMGGNSGANVLTF
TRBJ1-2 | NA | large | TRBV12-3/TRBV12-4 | TGTGCCAGCAGTTTAGGTTCCGGGCCGAACTATGGCTACACCTTC | CASSLGSGPNYGYTF
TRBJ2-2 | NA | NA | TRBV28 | TGTGCCAGCAGTTTTCGGTACCCGAACACCGGGGAGCTGTTTTTT | CASSFRYPNTGELFF
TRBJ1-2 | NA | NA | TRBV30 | TGTGCCTGGAGTTCCGGGTACCCGTTGGGCTACACCTTC | CAWSSGYPLGYTF
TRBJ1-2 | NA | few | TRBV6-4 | TGTGCCAGCAAACAGAACTATGGCTACACCTTC | CASKQNYGYTF
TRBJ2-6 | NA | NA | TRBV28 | TGTGCCAGCCTAGAGGGGTCTGGGGCCAACGTCCTGACTTTC | CASLEGSGANVLTF
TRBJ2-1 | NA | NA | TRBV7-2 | TGTGCCAGCACGTCTGCGGGTTCCTACAATGAGCAGTTCTTC | CASTSAGSYNEQFF
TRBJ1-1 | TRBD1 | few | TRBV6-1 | TGTGCCAGCAGTAGGACAGGGGGGAACACTGAAGCTTTCTTT | CASSRTGGNTEAFF
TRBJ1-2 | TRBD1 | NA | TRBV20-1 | TGCAGTGCTAGAGGAGGGACAGGGGGCTTCTATGGCTACACCTTC | CSARGGTGGFYGYTF
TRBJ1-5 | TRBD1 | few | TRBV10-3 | TGTGCCATCAGTGATTCAGGGACAGTTAGCAATCAGCCCCAGCATTTT | CAISDSGTVSNQPQHF
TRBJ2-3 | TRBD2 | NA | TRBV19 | TGTGCCAGTAGTTCAGACACTAGCGGGATGTTTACAGATACGCAGTATTTT | CASSSDTSGMFTDTQYF
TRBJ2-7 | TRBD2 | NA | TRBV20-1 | TGCAGTGCTCAGGGGACTAGCGGAGTGAGCTCCTACGATCAGTACTTC | CSAQGTSGVSSYDQYF
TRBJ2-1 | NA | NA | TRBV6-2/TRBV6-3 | TGTGCCAGCAGTTACCCGGGAGCCTACAATGAGCAGTTCTTC | CASSYPGAYNEQFF
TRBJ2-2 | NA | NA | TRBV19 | TGTGCCAGTAGTAAGTCCAAGAACACCGGGGAGCTGTTTTTT | CASSKSKNTGELFF
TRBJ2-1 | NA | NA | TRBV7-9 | TGTGCCAGCATTCATGGGGGCTACTACAATGATCAGTTCTTC | CASIHGGYYNDQFF
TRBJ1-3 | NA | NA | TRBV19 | TGTGCCAGTAGCCCCGAGAGCTTTTCTGGAAACACCATATATTTT | CASSPESFSGNTIYF
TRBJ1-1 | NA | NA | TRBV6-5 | TGTGCCAGCAGTTACGATCAGTGGAACACTGAAGCTTTCTTT | CASSYDQWNTEAFF
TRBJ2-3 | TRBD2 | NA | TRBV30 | TGTGCCTGGAGTTATTCTTTCCACAGCCCGGGGGGGCCAGATACGCAGTATTTT | CAWSYSFHSPGGPDTQYF
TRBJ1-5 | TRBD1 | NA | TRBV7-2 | TGTGCCAGCAGCTTGGGACAGGGTTGGAATCAGCCCCAGCATTTT | CASSLGQGWNQPQHF
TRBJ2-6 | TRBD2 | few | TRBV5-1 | TGCGCCAGCAGCTTGGACGGGGGGGCCTCTGGGGCCAACGTCCTGACTTTC | CASSLDGGASGANVLTF
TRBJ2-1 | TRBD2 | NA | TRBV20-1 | TGCAGTGCTAGTGGTCGGGGGGACTACAATGAGCAGTTCTTC | CSASGRGDYNEQFF
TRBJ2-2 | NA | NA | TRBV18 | TGTGCCAGCTCCCAATTACAGGGAGGCGGGGAGCTGTTTTTT | CASSQLQGGGELFF